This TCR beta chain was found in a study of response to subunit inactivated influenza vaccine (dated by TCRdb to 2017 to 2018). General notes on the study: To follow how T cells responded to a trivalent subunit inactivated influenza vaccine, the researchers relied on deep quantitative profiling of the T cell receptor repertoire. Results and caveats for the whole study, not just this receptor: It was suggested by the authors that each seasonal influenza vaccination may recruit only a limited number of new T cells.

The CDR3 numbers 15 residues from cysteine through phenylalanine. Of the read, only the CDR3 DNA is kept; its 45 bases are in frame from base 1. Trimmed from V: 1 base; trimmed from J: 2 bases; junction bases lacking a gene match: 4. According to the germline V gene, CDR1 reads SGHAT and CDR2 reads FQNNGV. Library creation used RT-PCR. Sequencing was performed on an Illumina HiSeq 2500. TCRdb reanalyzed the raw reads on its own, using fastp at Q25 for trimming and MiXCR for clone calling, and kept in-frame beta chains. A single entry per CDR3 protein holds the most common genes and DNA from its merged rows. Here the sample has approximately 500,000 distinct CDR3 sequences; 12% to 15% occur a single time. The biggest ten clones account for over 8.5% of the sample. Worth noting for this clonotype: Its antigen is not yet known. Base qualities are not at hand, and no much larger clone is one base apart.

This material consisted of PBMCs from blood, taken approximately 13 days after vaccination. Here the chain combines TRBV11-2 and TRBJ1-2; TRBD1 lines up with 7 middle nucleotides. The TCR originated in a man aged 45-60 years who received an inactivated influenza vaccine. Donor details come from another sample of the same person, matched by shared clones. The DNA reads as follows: TGTGCCAGCAGCTTAGCCCTACAGGGGAACTATGGCTACACCTTC. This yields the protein CASSLALQGNYGYTF.